One and the same sample provided the 15 T cell receptor beta chains below, sequenced in a study of cytomegalovirus exposure and HLA in healthy donors. PCR amplification relied on 60 Vbeta primers (plus 13 Jbeta primers). This table comes from immunoSEQ multiplex PCR, and its TCRdb copy is limited to in-frame clones, with some not included. The sample has approximately 130,000 clones, about 86% seen once. Source material: PBMCs. Source of these receptors: a young man in good health and CMV-seronegative.

This clone occurred a few times. The V gene is TRBV5-1, the J gene TRBJ1-1, with 7 bases matching TRBD1. The V segment lost 6 bases and the J segment 3 bases; nucleotides outside the gene matches: 5. The CDR3 extends over 13 amino acids. Germline values: CDR1 SGHRS, CDR2 YFSETQ. The CDR3, as DNA: TGCGCCAGCAAGGAGCAGGGGGACACTGAAGCTTTCTTT. Amino acid sequence: CASKEQGDTEAFF.

The chain couples TRBV29-1 to TRBJ1-2; D is undetermined. The germline V gene has CDR1 SQVTM and CDR2 ANQGSEA. The CDR3 extends over 13 amino acids. CDR3 sequence: CGGKSGVRDGYTF. The CDR3 DNA sequence: TGCGGCGGGAAGTCGGGTGTTCGAGATGGCTACACCTTC.

The V and J genes are TRBV13 and TRBJ1-1; TRBD1 might be the D (6 bases). The CDR3 loop spans 14 amino acids. V was pared by 3 bases and J by 4 bases, with 12 bases between. Germline V gene lookup returns CDR1 PRHDT and CDR2 FYEKMQ (reference sequence). CDR3 in amino acids: CASSFLTGFTEAFF. The CDR3 coding sequence is TGTGCCAGCAGCTTCCTCACAGGGTTCACTGAAGCTTTCTTT.

V is TRBV7-2 and J is TRBJ2-3; 13 bases map to TRBD2. The CDR3 is made up of 16 amino acids. Germline assignment: CDR1 SGHTA and CDR2 FQGNSA. Trimming took 4 bases from V and 9 from J; bases not matched to a gene: 10. The CDR3 nucleotides read TGTGCCAGCAGCTATACTAGCGGGGGGGCTCGGGGAACGCAGTATTTT. Amino acid sequence: CASSYTSGGARGTQYF. Based on the CDR3 plus reference TRBV7-2 and TRBJ2-3, the full variable domain is GAGVSQSPSNKVTEKGKDVELRCDPISGHTALYWYRQSLGQGLEFLIYFQGNSAPDKSGLPSDRFSAERTGGSVSTLTIQRTQQEDSAVYLCASSYTSGGARGTQYFGPGTRLTVL.

The chain is built from TRBV5-4 and TRBJ2-3; weak D call: TRBD2 (6 bases). CDR3 length: 15 amino acids. The V gene lost 2 bases and the J gene lost 3 bases, with 13 bases spanning the gap. Germline assignment: CDR1 SGHNT and CDR2 YYREEE (reference sequence). The CDR3 DNA follows: TGTGCCAGCAGCTTACGGAGAGCGGGTACAGATACGCAGTATTTT. This gives the protein CASSLRRAGTDTQYF. Complete variable domain (other parts from reference TRBV5-4 and TRBJ2-3): ETGVTQSPTHLIKTRGQQVTLRCSSQSGHNTVSWYQQALGQGPQFIFQYYREEENGRGNFPPRFSGLQFPNYSSELNVNALELDDSALYLCASSLRRAGTDTQYFGPGTRLTVL.

The chain employs TRBV6-5 and TRBJ1-5; D gene ambiguous. V was shortened by 0 bases and J by 4 bases, with 7 bases between the two germline ends. The V gene's germline CDR1 is MNHEY and CDR2 SVGAGI. The CDR3 runs 14 residues. The CDR3 is CASSYSAGNQPQHF. In DNA, the CDR3 is TGTGCCAGCAGTTACTCGGCGGGGAATCAGCCCCAGCATTTT.

The chain is built from TRBV7-9 and TRBJ2-7, with TRBD2 as a possible D gene (5 bases). The CDR3 is 11 amino acids. CDR1 and CDR2 (germline): SEHNR, FQNEAQ (reference sequence). V gave up 5 bases and J gave up 7 bases, with 9 bases separating them. The CDR3 sequence: CASSRGGEQYF. CDR3 nucleotides: TGTGCCAGCAGCCGAGGCGGGGAGCAGTACTTC.

This sequence joins TRBV7-8 and TRBJ1-1; 8 nucleotides agree with TRBD1. CDR1 and CDR2 (germline): SGHVS, FQNEAQ. The CDR3 consists of 14 residues. J gave up 5 bases and V 7 bases, and 9 bases lay outside the gene matches. CDR3 in DNA: TGTGCCAGCAATTTTCAGGGGGCGAGGACTGAAGCTTTCTTT. It specifies CASNFQGARTEAFF.

This chain links TRBV29-1 with TRBJ2-1; TRBD1 might be the D (5 bases). Germline V gene sequence: CDR1 SQVTM, CDR2 ANQGSEA. V was clipped by 5 bases and J by 4 bases, with 15 bases between them. CDR3 length: 14 amino acids. The CDR3 DNA is TGCAGCGTTCCAGGGAAGGTTGTATACAATGAGCAGTTCTTC. Translation: CSVPGKVVYNEQFF.

The chain is built from TRBV5-1 and TRBJ2-5; 10 bases map to TRBD2. The ends lost 4 bases at V and 6 bases at J; junction bases unmatched: 12. CDR1 is SGHRS and CDR2 is YFSETQ in the germline V gene. CDR3 length equals 16 residues. CDR3 in DNA: TGCGCCAGCAGCGCCGGGACTAGCGAGGGAGGAAAGACCCAGTACTTC. Protein sequence: CASSAGTSEGGKTQYF.

V is TRBV27 and J is TRBJ1-2, with TRBD1 matching 10 bases. Germline CDR1 and CDR2: MNHEY and SMNVEV (reference sequence). With 0 bases clipped from V and 6 bases from J, the junction kept 16 bases outside the gene matches. CDR3 length equals 19 residues. The DNA for the CDR3 is TGTGCCAGCAGTTTATCGCTCAATTCCGACAGGGGGCTTGGTCATGGCTACACCTTC. This translates into CASSLSLNSDRGLGHGYTF.

The rearrangement joins TRBV4-1 to TRBJ2-1, with 8 bases fitting TRBD1. Germline V gene lookup returns CDR1 MGHRA and CDR2 YSYEKL. The CDR3 extends over 15 amino acids. V was clipped by 4 bases and J by 2 bases; unmatched bases: 4. For the CDR3, the DNA is TGCGCCAGCAGCCTGGGACAGGTCACCTACAATGAGCAGTTCTTC. The encoded protein is CASSLGQVTYNEQFF.

CDR3 protein: CASSQVPAGEQYF. DNA of the CDR3: TGCGCCAGCAGCCAAGTTCCCGCCGGCGAGCAGTACTTC. The rearrangement uses TRBV4-3 and TRBJ2-7; D not certain. Trimming removed 1 base from V and 6 bases from J, with 10 bases in between. CDR3 size: 13 residues. Germline CDR1 reads LGHNA; CDR2 reads YSLEER.

A note on this clone: Other DNA sequences in this specimen translate into the identical CDR3. The chain carries TRBV6-4 and TRBJ2-3; 13 bases line up with TRBD2. The CDR3 has 15 amino acids. J gave up 3 bases and V 3 bases, and 0 bases lay outside the gene matches. Germline CDR1 is MRHNA and CDR2 is SNTAGT. As DNA, the CDR3 is TGTGCCAGCAGTGAGACTAGCGGGGGGACAGATACGCAGTATTTT. Translation: CASSETSGGTDTQYF.

V and J are TRBV4-3 and TRBJ2-7; D ambiguous. Germline CDR1 is LGHNA and CDR2 is YSLEER. This CDR3 is built from 15 residues. The ends were cut back, 0 bases at V and 0 bases at J, with 9 bases in the middle. CDR3: CASSQEPALSYEQYF. CDR3 coding DNA: TGCGCCAGCAGCCAAGAACCAGCGCTCTCCTACGAGCAGTACTTC.